These 23 T cell receptor beta chains came from one sample sequenced in a study of long-term antiretroviral therapy in people with HIV. Investigators performed immunoSEQ version v3.0 at survey level. Profiling relied on immunoSEQ multiplex PCR, and the TCRdb table lists in-frame clones only, not all of them. The sample records 20,000 to 25,000 clones, around 87% being singletons. The source was unsorted PBMCs, collected approximately 2.5 years after starting antiretroviral therapy. The receptor set was obtained from a woman in her forties or fifties with HIV.

This chain uses TRBV11-3 with TRBJ2-7; D is unclear. This CDR3 region has 13 residues. The V and J ends lost 1 base and 4 bases respectively, with 8 bases between them. Germline CDR1 is SGHNT and CDR2 is YENEEA. The CDR3 reads CASSLGVYYEQYF. In nucleotides, the CDR3 is TGTGCCAGCAGCTTAGGAGTCTATTACGAGCAGTACTTC.

V gene TRBV7-3 combines with J gene TRBJ2-5; D is possibly TRBD2 (7 bases). This CDR3 comprises 13 residues. CDR1 and CDR2 (germline): SGHTA, FQGTGA. The V end was cut by 5 bases, the J end by 5 bases, with 12 bases between. The CDR3 DNA reads as TGTGCCAGCAGCCGGGGGGCTGGGGAGACCCAGTACTTC. Protein: CASSRGAGETQYF. Full variable domain (rest looked up from reference TRBV7-3 and TRBJ2-5): GAGVSQTPSNKVTEKGKYVELRCDPISGHTALYWYRQSLGQGPEFLIYFQGTGAADDSGLPNDRFFAVRPEGSVSTLKIQRTERGDSAVYLCASSRGAGETQYFGPGTRLLVL.

The chain combines TRBV5-1 with TRBJ2-3; D possibly uses TRBD1 or TRBD2 (5 bases each). V was shortened by 4 bases and J by 4 bases, with 16 bases between the two germline ends. There are 15 residues in the CDR3. CDR1 is SGHRS and CDR2 is YFSETQ in the germline V gene. CDR3 sequence reads: CASSPISGTSDTQYF. The CDR3 nucleotides read TGCGCCAGCAGCCCCATATCCGGGACCTCAGATACGCAGTATTTT.

The rearrangement joins TRBV7-7 to TRBJ2-5; the D gene is possibly TRBD2 (5 bases). Germline V gene sequence: CDR1 SSHAT, CDR2 FNYEAQ (reference sequence). This CDR3 spans 13 amino acids. Between the trimmed V and J ends, which lost 5 bases and 4 bases, there was a span of 11 bases. This CDR3 reads CASSPRTLETQYF. The CDR3 DNA is TGTGCCAGCAGCCCGCGGACTTTAGAGACCCAGTACTTC. The full variable domain, rest sourced from reference TRBV7-7 and TRBJ2-5, is GAGVSQSPRYKVTKRGQDVTLRCDPISSHATLYWYQQALGQGPEFLTYFNYEAQPDKSGLPSDRFSAERPEGSISTLTIQRTEQRDSAMYRCASSPRTLETQYFGPGTRLLVL.

The gene calls are TRBV11-2 and TRBJ2-7; D tentatively reads TRBD1 or TRBD2 (5 bases each). The V gene's germline CDR1 is SGHAT and CDR2 FQNNGV. V shed 0 bases and J shed 2 bases, with 8 bases lying between them. This CDR3 has 14 amino acids. The CDR3: CASSLEMGPYEQYF. The CDR3 DNA is TGTGCCAGCAGCTTAGAGATGGGACCCTACGAGCAGTACTTC.

This clone occurred a few times. This rearrangement joins TRBV11-2 to TRBJ1-5; TRBD1 is a possible D gene (5 bases). This CDR3 has 14 residues. CDR1 and CDR2 (germline): SGHAT, FQNNGV. Trimming took off 1 base at V and 6 bases at J, with 10 bases between the two ends. As DNA, the CDR3 is TGTGCCAGCAGCTTAGGGGGGACGGGTCAGCCCCAGCATTTT. Amino acid sequence: CASSLGGTGQPQHF.

The chain employs TRBV6-6 and TRBJ2-7; possibly TRBD2 for D (5 bases). Per germline, CDR1 MNHNY and CDR2 SVGAGI (reference sequence). The CDR3 sequence is 13 residues long. V was cut by 8 bases and J by 5 bases, with 16 bases left in between. The CDR3, as DNA: TGTGCCAGCGGCTCCCCTAGCCGCGACGAGCAGTACTTC. This gives the protein CASGSPSRDEQYF.

DNA of the CDR3: TGTGCCAGCGGGCACGGAAACGAGCAGTACTTC. As protein: CASGHGNEQYF. V usage is TRBV27 and J usage is TRBJ2-7; D not certain. Germline values: CDR1 MNHEY, CDR2 SMNVEV (reference sequence). CDR3 size: 11 residues. Trimming took off 8 bases at V and 5 bases at J, with 10 bases between the two ends.

The J gene is TRBJ2-7, the V gene TRBV7-8; 8 bases are shared with TRBD1. The CDR3 runs to 15 residues. CDR1 is SGHVS, CDR2 FQNEAQ, per germline. V was pared by 2 bases and J by 2 bases, with 5 bases of the junction left unmatched. The CDR3, as DNA: TGTGCCAGCAGCTTACGGGACAGGCACCCCTACGAGCAGTACTTC. As protein: CASSLRDRHPYEQYF. Based on the CDR3 plus reference TRBV7-8 and TRBJ2-7, the full variable domain is GAGVSQSPRYKVAKRGQDVALRCDPISGHVSLFWYQQALGQGPEFLTYFQNEAQLDKSGLPSDRFFAERPEGSVSTLKIQRTQQEDSAVYLCASSLRDRHPYEQYFGPGTRLTVT.

The V and J genes are TRBV5-4 and TRBJ1-4; 7 nucleotides line up with TRBD1. V shed 0 bases and J 8 bases; nucleotides not matched to a gene: 7. Germline-derived CDR1 and CDR2 are SGHNT and YYREEE (reference sequence). The CDR3 runs 15 residues. CDR3 protein: CASSLETGKAEKLFF. As DNA, the CDR3 is TGTGCCAGCAGCTTGGAGACAGGGAAAGCGGAAAAACTGTTTTTT. The variable domain in full, with the rest retrieved from reference TRBV5-4 and TRBJ1-4, is ETGVTQSPTHLIKTRGQQVTLRCSSQSGHNTVSWYQQALGQGPQFIFQYYREEENGRGNFPPRFSGLQFPNYSSELNVNALELDDSALYLCASSLETGKAEKLFFGSGTQLSVL.

This chain joins TRBV10-3 and TRBJ2-7; D gene unclear. CDR1 ENHRY and CDR2 SYGVKD come from the germline V gene. V shed 0 bases and J shed 5 bases, with 2 bases lying between them. The CDR3 is 11 amino acids. Here the CDR3 DNA reads TGTGCCATCAGTGAGTCGGACGAGCAGTACTTC. Translated: CAISESDEQYF.

This chain connects TRBV12-5 to TRBJ2-1, with D perhaps TRBD1 (6 bases). CDR1 LGHNT and CDR2 FRNRAP come from the germline V gene. This CDR3 is 17 amino acids long. Trimming pared 0 bases from V and 4 bases from J, leaving 16 bases between. The CDR3 coding sequence is TGTGCTAGTGGTTTGGTACTGGGGGCTAGCTCTTACAATGAGCAGTTCTTC. It translates to CASGLVLGASSYNEQFF.

V is TRBV2 and J is TRBJ1-2, with a weak D call TRBD1 (5 bases). Germline lookup yields CDR1 SNHLY and CDR2 FYNNEI. The CDR3 is 15 amino acids. The V and J ends lost 5 bases and 6 bases respectively, with 19 bases between them. The CDR3 is CASSLRGPPSDGYTF. The CDR3 region has the DNA TGTGCCAGCAGTTTGAGGGGCCCCCCTTCTGATGGCTACACCTTC.

This CDR3 reads CASSHALTSGKYEQYF. As DNA, the CDR3 is TGCGCCAGCAGCCACGCTCTGACTAGCGGGAAGTACGAGCAGTACTTC. The rearrangement uses TRBV4-1 and TRBJ2-7; TRBD2 matches at 11 bases. CDR3 length equals 16 residues. Per germline, CDR1 MGHRA and CDR2 YSYEKL. The junction had 8 bases not matched to a gene; V was cut back by 3 bases and J by 4 bases.

This chain joins TRBV4-3 and TRBJ2-2; TRBD1 is a possible D gene (5 bases). Germline values: CDR1 LGHNA, CDR2 YSLEER. The CDR3 totals 13 residues. The ends were cut back, 3 bases at V and 6 bases at J, with 8 bases in the middle. CDR3 DNA sequence: TGCGCCAGCAGCCAGGAGACAGCCGGGGAGCTGTTTTTT. The encoded protein is CASSQETAGELFF.

The genes are TRBV6-6 and TRBJ1-3, with D unclear. The CDR3 covers 13 residues. Germline loops: CDR1 MNHNY, CDR2 SVGAGI (reference sequence). Trimming took off 5 bases at V and 0 bases at J, with 5 bases between the two ends. The CDR3 nucleotides read TGTGCCAGCAGTCCCAACTCTGGAAACACCATATATTTT. Translated, it gives CASSPNSGNTIYF.

The rearrangement links TRBV4-1 to TRBJ1-1; D might be TRBD1 (6 bases). The CDR3 totals 15 residues. Germline V CDR1 and CDR2: MGHRA, YSYEKL. Between the trimmed V and J ends, which lost 0 bases and 5 bases, there was a span of 13 bases. As DNA, the CDR3 is TGCGCCAGCAGCCAAGATGATGGGAGGGGGACTGAAGCTTTCTTT. Translated: CASSQDDGRGTEAFF.

This clone was counted a single time. This chain uses TRBV9 with TRBJ2-5, with a weak D call TRBD1 (6 bases). V lost 3 bases and J lost 5, with 14 bases in between. This CDR3 has 14 amino acids. The germline V gene has CDR1 SGDLS and CDR2 YYNGEE. This CDR3 is CASSATTGIETQYF. For the CDR3, the DNA is TGTGCCAGCAGCGCCACAACAGGGATCGAGACCCAGTACTTC.

The J gene is TRBJ2-6, the V gene TRBV4-1; 7 nucleotides line up with TRBD2. Looked up from germline, CDR1 is MGHRA and CDR2 is YSYEKL. J was trimmed by 0 bases and V by 4 bases; bases with no gene match: 9. CDR3 length: 18 residues. CDR3 sequence reads: CASSPPGRGISGANVLTF. In DNA, the CDR3 is TGCGCCAGCAGCCCCCCAGGGAGGGGTATCTCTGGGGCCAACGTCCTGACTTTC.

This clone was recorded once. This chain uses TRBV7-9 with TRBJ2-1, with 12 bases fitting TRBD2. The V segment lost 5 bases and the J segment 9 bases; nucleotides outside the gene matches: 17. The CDR3 totals 18 residues. From germline, CDR1 is SEHNR and CDR2 FQNEAQ (reference sequence). The CDR3 here is CASSPSGLAGGPLSEQFF. DNA of the CDR3: TGTGCCAGCAGCCCCTCCGGGCTAGCGGGAGGGCCTTTAAGTGAGCAGTTCTTC.

The CDR3 loop reads CASSLSKGGKQFF. CDR3 sequence (DNA): TGTGCCAGCAGCTTATCGAAGGGTGGAAAGCAGTTCTTC. V is TRBV11-1 and J is TRBJ2-1; no clear D. Germline CDR1 is SGHAT and CDR2 is FQDESV (reference sequence). V lost 2 bases and J 11 bases, leaving 13 bases between the germline ends. This CDR3 has 13 residues.

This chain links TRBV4-1 with TRBJ2-7; 10 nucleotides match TRBD2. The junction had 10 bases not matched to a gene; V was cut back by 4 bases and J by 1 base. The CDR3 has 17 amino acids. Per germline, CDR1 MGHRA and CDR2 YSYEKL. CDR3: CASSRFLAGVGSYEQYF. CDR3 nucleotide sequence: TGCGCCAGCAGCCGGTTTCTAGCGGGAGTTGGTTCCTACGAGCAGTACTTC.

The CDR3 sequence: CASSRASNTGELFF. The CDR3 DNA reads as TGTGCCAGCAGCCGGGCTTCGAACACCGGGGAGCTGTTTTTT. The chain employs TRBV7-3 and TRBJ2-2; D gene uncertain. The CDR3 consists of 14 residues. V was clipped by 5 bases and J by 0 bases, with 7 bases between them. The V gene's germline CDR1 is SGHTA and CDR2 FQGTGA.